This T cell receptor (beta chain) was retrieved from a study of OX40 agonist ivuxolimab in advanced cancers. Study background: Hepatocellular carcinoma, melanoma, renal cell or head and neck cancer affected the dose-escalation patients.

Method: immunoSEQ multiplex PCR; TCRdb's copy keeps in-frame clones and lacks some. Altogether tens of thousands of clones are present, about 86% being singletons, with the ten largest covering over 5%. This CDR3 spans 11 amino acids. Germline lookup yields CDR1 LNHNV and CDR2 YYDKDF (reference sequence). V was trimmed by 0 bases and J by 6 bases, leaving 2 bases between them. This receptor was taken from an adult with an advanced solid tumor such as melanoma, head and neck, liver or kidney cancer. The genes are TRBV15 and TRBJ1-1; D is unresolved. This material consisted of CD4+ or CD8+ T cells sorted from blood, taken in a trial of the OX40 agonist ivuxolimab. This CDR3 is CATSRDSEAFF. CDR3 nucleotide sequence: TGTGCCACCAGCAGAGATTCTGAAGCTTTCTTT.